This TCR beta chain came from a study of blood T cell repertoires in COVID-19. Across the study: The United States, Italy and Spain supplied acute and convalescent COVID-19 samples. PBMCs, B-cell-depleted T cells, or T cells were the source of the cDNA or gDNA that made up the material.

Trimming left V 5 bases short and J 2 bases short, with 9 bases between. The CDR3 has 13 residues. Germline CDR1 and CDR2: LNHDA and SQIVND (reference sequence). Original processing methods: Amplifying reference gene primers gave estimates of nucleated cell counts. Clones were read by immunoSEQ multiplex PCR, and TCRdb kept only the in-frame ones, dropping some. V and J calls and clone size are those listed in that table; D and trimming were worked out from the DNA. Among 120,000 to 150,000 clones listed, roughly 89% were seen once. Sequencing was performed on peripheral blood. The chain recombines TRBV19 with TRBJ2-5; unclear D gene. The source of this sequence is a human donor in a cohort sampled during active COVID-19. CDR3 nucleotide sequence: TGTGCCAGTAGTTATATAGCTCAAGAGACCCAGTACTTC. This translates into CASSYIAQETQYF.